A single sample gave rise to the 18 T cell receptor beta chains below, sequenced in a study of blood T cell repertoires in COVID-19 (TCRdb year 2020). The library was produced with the immunoSEQ multiplex PCR assay. TCRdb stores this immuneACCESS table with in-frame sequences only. Part of the clones is absent; in the studies checked, under half of the shortfall reflects unresolved V genes, and no reason is known for the rest. The table for this sample lists under 250,000 clones; around 80% of them were counted only once. The ten largest make up 5.5% to 7% of the sample. The sequenced sample was peripheral blood. These receptors were collected from a woman aged 70-85 years with acute or convalescent COVID-19.

The V and J genes are TRBV3-1 (or the pseudogene TRBV3-2) and TRBJ2-1; 8 bases fit TRBD2. The CDR3 sequence is 14 residues long. Per the germline V gene, CDR1 is LGHDT and CDR2 is YNNKEL (reference sequence). V dropped 2 bases and J dropped 7; count of bases not matched to a gene: 4. CDR3 nucleotides: TGTGCCAGCAGCCAAAGCGGGAGTGGAAATGAGCAGTTCTTC. Its protein is CASSQSGSGNEQFF.

The table lists this clone with a few counts. This specimen includes other DNA sequences encoding the same CDR3. This chain uses TRBV5-5 with TRBJ2-3, with a possible D match to TRBD2 (6 bases). Germline V CDR1 and CDR2: SGHKS, YYEKEE (reference sequence). The CDR3 length is 16 residues. V was cut by 0 bases and J by 1 base, with 12 bases left in between. The CDR3 coding sequence is TGTGCCAGCAGCTTGGTTGGGACTGGGGGCACAGATACGCAGTATTTT. This codes for CASSLVGTGGTDTQYF. Looking up the rest from reference TRBV5-5 and TRBJ2-3 gives the full variable domain: DAGVTQSPTHLIKTRGQQVTLRCSPISGHKSVSWYQQVLGQGPQFIFQYYEKEERGRGNFPDRFSARQFPNYSSELNVNALLLGDSALYLCASSLVGTGGTDTQYFGPGTRLTVL.

V usage is TRBV29-1 and J usage is TRBJ2-7, with D perhaps TRBD2 (7 bases). Germline assignment: CDR1 SQVTM and CDR2 ANQGSEA. V lost 7 bases and J lost 2, with 21 bases in between. The CDR3 contains 15 residues. The CDR3 nucleotides are TGCAGCGCTGTTCCACCGGGGGGCCGCCCCTACGAGCAGTACTTC. Translation gives CSAVPPGGRPYEQYF.

V and J are TRBV18 and TRBJ2-2; possible D gene TRBD1, 5 bases. V shed 3 bases and J shed 2 bases, with 13 bases lying between them. Germline CDR1 and CDR2: KGHSH and LQKENI. The length of the CDR3 is 16 residues. CDR3 sequence reads: CASSPEQAFNTGELFF. The CDR3 bases are TGTGCCAGCTCACCGGAACAGGCCTTTAACACCGGGGAGCTGTTTTTT.

The chain couples TRBV5-1 to TRBJ2-1; 9 bases line up with TRBD2. The CDR3 runs to 15 residues. J was trimmed by 9 bases and V by 0 bases; bases with no gene match: 7. CDR1 and CDR2 (germline): SGHRS, YFSETQ. The CDR3 region is CASSLASGISGEQFF. DNA of the CDR3: TGCGCCAGCAGCTTGGCTAGCGGGATTTCGGGTGAGCAGTTCTTC.

CDR3 bases: TGTGCCAGCAGTTACTCGCGATACCCGAGTGACGAGCAGTACTTC. Translating it yields CASSYSRYPSDEQYF. The genes are TRBV6-5 and TRBJ2-7; no definite D call. The germline V and J ends were trimmed by 0 bases and 5 bases, with 14 bases remaining between them. Germline values: CDR1 MNHEY, CDR2 SVGAGI. The CDR3 consists of 15 residues.

This rearrangement joins TRBV10-3 to TRBJ2-3, with D possibly being TRBD2 (6 bases). CDR1 is ENHRY and CDR2 is SYGVKD in the germline V gene. The CDR3 length is 14 residues. V lost 6 bases to trimming and J lost 0 bases, with 10 bases between them. CDR3 region: CAIRDGTSTDTQYF. The CDR3 DNA reads TGTGCCATCAGGGACGGGACTAGCACAGATACGCAGTATTTT.

This sequence joins TRBV27 and TRBJ1-5, with 9 bases fitting TRBD1. V was clipped by 2 bases and J by 3 bases; unmatched bases: 5. Germline V gene sequence: CDR1 MNHEY, CDR2 SMNVEV (reference sequence). CDR3 size: 16 residues. CDR3 in DNA: TGTGCCAGCAGTTTAGGGGGGACAGGGAACAATCAGCCCCAGCATTTT. As protein: CASSLGGTGNNQPQHF.

This chain uses TRBV9 with TRBJ2-2; 9 bases map to TRBD2. The germline V gene has CDR1 SGDLS and CDR2 YYNGEE. The CDR3 spans 16 residues. V dropped 4 bases and J dropped 6; count of bases not matched to a gene: 10. DNA of the CDR3: TGTGCCAGCAGCCCTGGCTTAGCGGGAGTTTCCGGGGAGCTGTTTTTT. This codes for CASSPGLAGVSGELFF.

J is TRBJ1-1 and V is TRBV2; 9 bases are a match to TRBD1. This CDR3 contains 14 residues. J was trimmed by 0 bases and V by 8 bases; bases with no gene match: 4. Germline CDR1 reads SNHLY; CDR2 reads FYNNEI. CDR3 sequence reads: CASEGQGMNTEAFF. The DNA of the CDR3 is TGTGCCAGCGAGGGACAGGGCATGAACACTGAAGCTTTCTTT. Based on the CDR3 plus reference TRBV2 and TRBJ1-1, the full variable domain is EPEVTQTPSHQVTQMGQEVILRCVPISNHLYFYWYRQILGQKVEFLVSFYNNEISEKSEIFDDQFSVERPDGSNFTLKIRSTKLEDSAMYFCASEGQGMNTEAFFGQGTRLTVV.

This sequence joins TRBV4-1 and TRBJ1-5; D gene uncertain. Trimming pared 4 bases from V and 0 bases from J, leaving 10 bases between. Per the germline V gene, CDR1 is MGHRA and CDR2 is YSYEKL. The CDR3 has 15 amino acids. Here the CDR3 reads CASSLTSLSNQPQHF. CDR3 sequence (DNA): TGCGCCAGCAGCCTAACATCCCTTAGCAATCAGCCCCAGCATTTT.

V gene TRBV21-1 combines with J gene TRBJ2-6; the D call in the table, TRBD1, was not verified against the DNA. TRBV21-1 is described as a pseudogene. This CDR3 has 23 residues. CDR3 sequence: CANASLGARRTNLVSRRANVLTF. CDR3 coding DNA: TGTGCCAACGCGAGTCTTGGGGCCAGAAGAACAAATCTCGTGTCCAGGAGGGCCAACGTCCTGACTTTC.

The CDR3 region has the DNA TGTGCCAGCTCACCAACTGCAGGCGCTAACTATGGCTACACCTTC. Its translation: CASSPTAGANYGYTF. The chain links TRBV18 to TRBJ1-2, with D uncertain. The CDR3 is 15 amino acids. Trimming left V 2 bases short and J 0 bases short, with 10 bases between. Germline CDR1 is KGHSH and CDR2 is LQKENI.

The rearrangement uses TRBV2 and TRBJ2-1, with D perhaps TRBD2 (5 bases). The germline V gene encodes CDR1 SNHLY and CDR2 FYNNEI. The V gene lost 6 bases and the J gene lost 10 bases, with 16 bases spanning the gap. There are 13 residues in the CDR3. The CDR3 coding sequence is TGTGCCAGCAGCCTATACCCCGGGGAAGAGCAGTTCTTC. Translating it yields CASSLYPGEEQFF.

This chain joins TRBV9 and TRBJ2-7; 9 nucleotides line up with TRBD2. The CDR3 loop spans 15 amino acids. J was trimmed by 2 bases and V by 2 bases; bases with no gene match: 5. CDR1 and CDR2 from the germline V gene are SGDLS and YYNGEE. The CDR3 spells CASSVSLAGTYEQYF. CDR3 DNA: TGTGCCAGCAGCGTGTCGCTAGCGGGAACCTACGAGCAGTACTTC.

Concerning this clone: Other DNA sequences in the sample encode the same CDR3. The genes are TRBV28 and TRBJ2-7; maybe TRBD1 (6 bases). Trimming removed 4 bases at V and 4 bases at J, with 8 bases between. There are 12 residues in the CDR3. The germline gives CDR1 MDHEN, CDR2 SYDVKM. The CDR3 protein is CASSYRDYEQYF. The CDR3, as DNA: TGTGCCAGCAGTTACAGGGATTACGAGCAGTACTTC.

The V gene is TRBV5-1, the J gene TRBJ2-7; TRBD1 matches 8 bases. Germline CDR1 and CDR2: SGHRS and YFSETQ. The trim removed 2 bases at V and 5 bases at J, leaving 9 bases unmatched. The CDR3 is 15 amino acids. CDR3 coding DNA: TGCGCCAGCAGCTTCCAGGGGGCGAAAGGCGACGAGCAGTACTTC. This translates into CASSFQGAKGDEQYF.

J is TRBJ2-1 and V is TRBV5-4; 14 bases align to TRBD2. The CDR3 has 15 amino acids. The germline V gene encodes CDR1 SGHNT and CDR2 YYREEE (reference sequence). V dropped 3 bases and J dropped 9; count of bases not matched to a gene: 5. CDR3 sequence (DNA): TGTGCCAGCAGCTCCGGGACTAGCGGGAGCTTTGAGCAGTTCTTC. Its protein is CASSSGTSGSFEQFF.